These 18 T cell receptor beta chains share one sample of origin, sequenced in a study of blood T cell repertoires in COVID-19. Clones were sequenced by immunoSEQ multiplex PCR, and TCRdb holds only the in-frame ones, with some missing. The sample holds fewer than 150,000 clones; roughly 80% are singletons and the top ten take about 1.6%. The sequenced material came from peripheral blood. These receptors came from a man over 45 with acute or convalescent COVID-19.

The J gene is TRBJ2-7, the V gene TRBV11-2; D remains ambiguous. Trimming took off 1 base at V and 6 bases at J, with 7 bases between the two ends. The CDR3 extends over 12 amino acids. The germline V gene encodes CDR1 SGHAT and CDR2 FQNNGV. The CDR3 DNA reads as TGTGCCAGCAGCTTAGGGTCGGGCGAGCAGTACTTC. It translates to CASSLGSGEQYF. The complete variable domain, with remaining parts taken from reference TRBV11-2 and TRBJ2-7, reads EAGVAQSPRYKIIEKRQSVAFWCNPISGHATLYWYQQILGQGPKLLIQFQNNGVVDDSQLPKDRFSAERLKGVDSTLKIQPAKLEDSAVYLCASSLGSGEQYFGPGTRLTVT.

With regard to this clone: A much more abundant neighbour one base away suggests this may be a read error. This sample includes further DNA sequences coding for the same CDR3. The chain joins TRBV7-3 to TRBJ1-6; 7 bases match TRBD1. The junction had 1 base not matched to a gene; V was cut back by 5 bases and J by 6 bases. Germline assignment: CDR1 SGHTA and CDR2 FQGTGA. CDR3 length: 13 amino acids. The CDR3 protein is CASSPGGNSPLHF. In nucleotides, the CDR3 is TGTGCCAGCAGCCCAGGGGGTAATTCACCCCTCCACTTT.

The rearrangement uses TRBV27 and TRBJ2-7, with D perhaps matching TRBD1 (6 bases). The ends were cut back, 5 bases at V and 10 bases at J, with 15 bases in the middle. Germline V gene sequence: CDR1 MNHEY, CDR2 SMNVEV (reference sequence). The CDR3 extends over 12 amino acids. As DNA, the CDR3 is TGTGCCAGCAGTCGACAGGATAAATTACAGTACGTC. The encoded protein is CASSRQDKLQYV.

The genes are TRBV30 and TRBJ2-3; TRBD2 matches at 8 bases. This CDR3 has 14 residues. V trimming: 5 bases; J trimming: 4 bases; junction bases outside the gene matches: 8. Germline V CDR1 and CDR2: GTSNPN, SVGIG (reference sequence). Here the CDR3 DNA reads TGTGCCTGGTCGTCGGGGGGGCCCCCAGATACGCAGTATTTT. As protein: CAWSSGGPPDTQYF.

The J gene is TRBJ1-2, the V gene TRBV7-2; D is unclear. This CDR3 is built from 14 residues. V lost 0 bases and J 3 bases, leaving 8 bases between the germline ends. Germline CDR1 reads SGHTA; CDR2 reads FQGNSA. CDR3 sequence: CASSLARGDYGYTF. The DNA for the CDR3 is TGTGCCAGCAGCTTAGCGCGAGGCGACTATGGCTACACCTTC.

V is TRBV1 and J is TRBJ2-1; the table names TRBD2, a call not compared with the DNA. TRBV1 is annotated as a pseudogene. This CDR3 comprises 17 residues. The CDR3 coding sequence is TGCACCAGCAGCCAAGAGAGGCGGGGGGGCTCCTACAATGAGCAGTTCTTC. Protein: CTSSQERRGGSYNEQFF.

The rearrangement joins TRBV5-6 to TRBJ2-7; 10 nucleotides align to TRBD1. CDR1 SGHDT and CDR2 YYEEEE come from the germline V gene. CDR3 length: 16 amino acids. Germline trimming cut 0 bases from V and 5 bases from J; bases unmatched to any gene: 8. CDR3 DNA sequence: TGTGCCAGCAGCTTGGTAGAGGGGACAGGGGAGGACGAGCAGTACGTC. Its translation is CASSLVEGTGEDEQYV.

This clone was seen a handful of times. The chain joins TRBV7-2 to TRBJ2-2, with D perhaps matching TRBD2 (6 bases). The V gene's germline CDR1 is SGHTA and CDR2 FQGNSA. The CDR3 extends over 16 amino acids. Trimming pared 7 bases from V and 1 base from J, leaving 16 bases between. CDR3 loop: CASTQLGLRNTGELFF. CDR3 sequence (DNA): TGTGCCAGCACCCAACTGGGACTGAGGAACACCGGGGAGCTGTTTTTT.

The genes are TRBV5-1 and TRBJ1-4; tentative D call: TRBD1 (5 bases). Germline CDR1 SGHRS, CDR2 YFSETQ. The germline V and J ends were trimmed by 4 bases and 2 bases, with 9 bases remaining between them. This CDR3 region has 14 residues. This CDR3 is CASSVGGTNEKLFF. The CDR3 DNA reads as TGCGCCAGCAGCGTCGGGGGGACTAATGAAAAACTGTTTTTT.

The rearrangement links TRBV5-1 to TRBJ2-1, with 11 bases identical to TRBD2. CDR3 length equals 15 residues. CDR1 and CDR2 (germline): SGHRS, YFSETQ. Trimming cost V 2 bases and J 10 bases; bases outside gene matches: 8. CDR3 amino acids: CASSFGSGGASEQFF. CDR3 nucleotides: TGCGCCAGCAGCTTCGGTAGCGGGGGGGCCTCCGAGCAGTTCTTC.

Of note for this clone: Distinct nucleotide sequences in the sample also encode this CDR3. The chain employs TRBV5-1 and TRBJ1-2; 11 bases line up with TRBD1. The germline gives CDR1 SGHRS, CDR2 YFSETQ. There are 14 residues in the CDR3. Trimming removed 3 bases from V and 4 bases from J; junction bases left unmatched: 2. The CDR3 region has the DNA TGCGCCAGCAGCTCGGGACAGGGGGGCTATGGCTACACCTTC. Translated: CASSSGQGGYGYTF.

On this clone: The identical CDR3 is also encoded by other nucleotide sequences in the sample. J is TRBJ2-2 and V is TRBV2; 12 nucleotides line up with TRBD2. The CDR3 contains 15 residues. CDR1 is SNHLY, CDR2 FYNNEI, per germline. Trimming took 4 bases from V and 6 from J; bases not matched to a gene: 3. This CDR3 reads CASSGLAGEAGELFF. DNA for the CDR3: TGTGCCAGCAGTGGACTAGCGGGGGAGGCCGGGGAGCTGTTTTTT.

This rearrangement joins TRBV3-1 (or the pseudogene TRBV3-2) to TRBJ2-2; D call uncertain. The CDR3 has 14 residues. The germline V gene encodes CDR1 LGHDT and CDR2 YNNKEL (reference sequence). V lost 5 bases and J 1 base, leaving 8 bases between the germline ends. The CDR3 DNA is TGTGCCAGCAGCGACACAGTGAACACCGGGGAGCTGTTTTTT. This codes for CASSDTVNTGELFF.

The rearrangement joins TRBV9 to TRBJ1-3, with 7 bases matching TRBD1. The CDR3 spans 16 residues. Trimming cost V 0 bases and J 0 bases; bases outside gene matches: 3. Germline CDR1 and CDR2: SGDLS and YYNGEE. The CDR3 DNA reads TGTGCCAGCAGCGTAGAGGGACAGCCCTCTGGAAACACCATATATTTT. Its protein product is CASSVEGQPSGNTIYF.

CDR3: CASSQGDRGGEGYTF. CDR3 DNA: TGCGCCAGCAGCCAGGGGGACAGGGGCGGTGAAGGCTACACCTTC. V and J are TRBV4-1 and TRBJ1-2, with 10 bases lining up with TRBD1. The CDR3 length is 15 residues. CDR1 MGHRA and CDR2 YSYEKL come from the germline V gene. The ends lost 3 bases at V and 8 bases at J; junction bases unmatched: 9.

The chain has TRBV28 and TRBJ2-6; possible D gene TRBD1, 6 bases. Germline-derived CDR1 and CDR2 are MDHEN and SYDVKM. V was pared by 5 bases and J by 2 bases, with 16 bases between. The CDR3 sequence is 17 residues long. The CDR3: CASSPITGLAGANVLTF. CDR3 in DNA: TGTGCCAGCAGTCCCATTACAGGGTTAGCTGGGGCCAACGTCCTGACTTTC.

The chain links TRBV5-1 to TRBJ1-1; TRBD1 is a possible D gene (6 bases). The CDR3 consists of 14 residues. Trimming removed 1 base at V and 5 bases at J, with 12 bases between. Germline values: CDR1 SGHRS, CDR2 YFSETQ. The CDR3 is CASSLTPGDTEAFF. For the CDR3, the DNA is TGCGCCAGCAGCTTGACGCCAGGGGATACTGAAGCTTTCTTT.

The genes are TRBV11-2 and TRBJ1-2, with 7 positions matching TRBD1. This CDR3 has 14 amino acids. The V and J ends lost 0 bases and 5 bases, in that order; junction bases with no gene match: 3. The V gene's germline CDR1 is SGHAT and CDR2 FQNNGV. The CDR3 bases are TGTGCCAGCAGCTTAGATGAGACAGGGTATGGCTACACCTTC. It yields the protein CASSLDETGYGYTF.